This entry concerns a single T cell receptor (beta chain). The data derive from a study of blood T cell repertoires in COVID-19. Profiling relied on immunoSEQ multiplex PCR, and the TCRdb table lists in-frame clones only, not all of them. The data show around 160,000 clones, 84% seen once. The V gene lost 0 bases and the J gene lost 6 bases, with 6 bases spanning the gap. Germline CDR1 MRHNA, CDR2 SNTAGT. This CDR3 region has 14 residues. What was sequenced was peripheral blood. The V gene is TRBV6-4, the J gene TRBJ1-6; no firm D call. The TCR was taken from a human donor in a cohort sampled during active COVID-19. The CDR3: CASSDSAGNSPLHF. CDR3 coding DNA: TGTGCCAGCAGTGACTCTGCCGGTAATTCACCCCTCCACTTT.